The 10 T cell receptor beta chains listed next were all sequenced from one sample in a study of cytomegalovirus exposure and HLA in healthy donors (TCRdb year 2017). The library was prepared using the immunoSEQ multiplex PCR assay. For the multiplex PCR, a mixture combining 60 forward primers for TCR Vbeta segments and 13 reverse primers for TCR Jbeta segments was used. The table was pulled from immuneACCESS by TCRdb, which kept in-frame rearrangements only. Such tables lose some clones; where checked, under half of the loss comes from unresolved V genes, and the rest has no known cause. This sample gives just under 95,000 clones in total; about 83% of them show up just once. Around 6% of the sample comes from the top ten. The specimen sequenced was PBMCs. These receptors were obtained from a woman aged 18-29 years in good health and CMV-seropositive.

The V gene is TRBV6-5, the J gene TRBJ1-2; 12 positions agree with TRBD1. Germline assignment: CDR1 MNHEY and CDR2 SVGAGI. The ends lost 3 bases at V and 13 bases at J; junction bases unmatched: 3. The CDR3 runs 12 residues. The CDR3 nucleotides read TGTGCCAGCAGTTATGGGGACAGGGGGCTCACCTTC. It yields the protein CASSYGDRGLTF.

The rearrangement uses TRBV5-6 and TRBJ1-1; 8 nucleotides match TRBD1. With V trimmed by 1 base and J by 13 bases, 12 bases remained unmatched. Germline CDR1 SGHDT, CDR2 YYEEEE. This CDR3 is built from 14 residues. CDR3 in amino acids: CASSLITGQAGVFF. In DNA, the CDR3 is TGTGCCAGCAGCTTGATAACGGGACAGGCCGGGGTTTTCTTT.

The chain joins TRBV6-1 to TRBJ2-1, with D perhaps matching TRBD2 (6 bases). The CDR3 contains 15 residues. The germline V gene encodes CDR1 MNHNS and CDR2 SASEGT. Deletions cut 6 bases from V and 7 bases from J, with 19 bases between. DNA for the CDR3: TGTGCCAGCAGCATATCGGGGGACGGAGGGAATGAGCAGTTCTTC. Its translation: CASSISGDGGNEQFF.

This clone was recorded a few times. The chain is built from TRBV19 and TRBJ1-5, with 7 nucleotides matching TRBD1. Trimming cost V 4 bases and J 9 bases; bases outside gene matches: 12. Germline lookup yields CDR1 LNHDA and CDR2 SQIVND (reference sequence). There are 15 residues in the CDR3. The CDR3 DNA reads as TGTGCCAGTAGTACAAACCTCGGAGGGGGCAGGCCCCAGCATTTT. Its translation: CASSTNLGGGRPQHF.

The CDR3: CASSVRAGANVLTF. The CDR3 DNA reads as TGCGCCAGCAGTGTGCGGGCTGGGGCCAACGTCCTGACTTTC. The rearrangement joins TRBV10-2 to TRBJ2-6, with D possibly TRBD2 on 5 matching bases. The CDR3 extends over 14 amino acids. Per the germline V gene, CDR1 is WSHSY and CDR2 is SAAADI. Trimming shortened V by 4 bases and J by 2 bases, and 6 bases separated the two germline ends.

This clone has only one observation. This chain uses TRBV28 with TRBJ2-4; 8 positions match TRBD2. The CDR3 is made up of 14 amino acids. Trimming cost V 10 bases and J 6 bases; bases outside gene matches: 11. Germline lookup yields CDR1 MDHEN and CDR2 SYDVKM. CDR3 residues: CATYPGGSGNIQYF. CDR3 in DNA: TGTGCCACTTACCCGGGAGGGTCGGGAAACATTCAGTACTTC.

The V and J genes are TRBV19 and TRBJ1-2; D possibly corresponds to TRBD1 (5 bases). V lost 6 bases, J lost 4 bases, and 24 bases lay in between. Germline V gene sequence: CDR1 LNHDA, CDR2 SQIVND (reference sequence). The CDR3 is 17 amino acids. DNA for the CDR3: TGTGCCAGTAGAAATTCGGCGTCAGGGCTGATGGGCTATGGCTACACCTTC. Translation gives CASRNSASGLMGYGYTF.

The rearrangement joins TRBV5-1 to TRBJ1-1; 8 nucleotides align to TRBD1. The trim removed 4 bases at V and 3 bases at J, leaving 2 bases unmatched. The CDR3 totals 13 residues. The V gene's germline CDR1 is SGHRS and CDR2 YFSETQ. DNA of the CDR3: TGCGCCAGCAGCCCGACAGGGGACACTGAAGCTTTCTTT. It encodes CASSPTGDTEAFF. Drawing the rest from reference TRBV5-1 and TRBJ1-1, the complete variable domain is KAGVTQTPRYLIKTRGQQVTLSCSPISGHRSVSWYQQTPGQGLQFLFEYFSETQRNKGNFPGRFSGRQFSNSRSEMNVSTLELGDSALYLCASSPTGDTEAFFGQGTRLTVV.

This clone was seen once. This chain links TRBV18 with TRBJ2-5, with unresolved D. The V end was cut by 3 bases, the J end by 5 bases, with 7 bases between. CDR3 size: 12 residues. Germline V gene lookup returns CDR1 KGHSH and CDR2 LQKENI. The CDR3 bases are TGTGCCAGCTCACCCTATTCGGAGACCCAGTACTTC. It yields the protein CASSPYSETQYF. The variable domain in full, completed from reference TRBV18 and TRBJ2-5, reads NAGVMQNPRHLVRRRGQEARLRCSPMKGHSHVYWYRQLPEEGLKFMVYLQKENIIDESGMPKERFSAEFPKEGPSILRIQQVVRGDSAAYFCASSPYSETQYFGPGTRLLVL.

V and J are TRBV30 and TRBJ2-1; 14 positions match TRBD2. The CDR3 extends over 15 amino acids. After removal of 2 bases from V and 7 bases from J, the junction contained 4 bases not matched to a gene. Germline CDR1 and CDR2: GTSNPN and SVGIG (reference sequence). In DNA form, the CDR3 reads TGTGCCTGGAGTAGGGGGACTAGCGGGAGAAATGAGCAGTTCTTC. This translates into CAWSRGTSGRNEQFF.